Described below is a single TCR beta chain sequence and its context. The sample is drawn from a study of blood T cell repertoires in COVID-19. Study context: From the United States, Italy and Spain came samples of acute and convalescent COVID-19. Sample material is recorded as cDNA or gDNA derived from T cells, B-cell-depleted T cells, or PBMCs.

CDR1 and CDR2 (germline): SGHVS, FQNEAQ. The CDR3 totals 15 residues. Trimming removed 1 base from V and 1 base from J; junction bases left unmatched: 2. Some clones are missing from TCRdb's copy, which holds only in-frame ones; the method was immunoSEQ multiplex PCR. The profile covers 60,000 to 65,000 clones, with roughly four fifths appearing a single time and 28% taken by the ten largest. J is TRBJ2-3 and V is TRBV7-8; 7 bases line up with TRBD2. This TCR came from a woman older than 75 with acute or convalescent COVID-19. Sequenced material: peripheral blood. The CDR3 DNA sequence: TGTGCCAGCAGCTTAGGGCTAGCGGGCACAGATACGCAGTATTTT. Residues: CASSLGLAGTDTQYF.